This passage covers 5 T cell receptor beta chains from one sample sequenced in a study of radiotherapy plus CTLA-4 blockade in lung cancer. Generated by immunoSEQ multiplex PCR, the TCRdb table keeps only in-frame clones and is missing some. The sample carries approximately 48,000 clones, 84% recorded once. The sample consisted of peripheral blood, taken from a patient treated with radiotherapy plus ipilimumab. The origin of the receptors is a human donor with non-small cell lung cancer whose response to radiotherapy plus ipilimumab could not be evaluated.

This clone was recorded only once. The CDR3, as DNA: TGTGCCAGCAGCGAAGGACAGGGATTTTCCGATACGCAGTATTTT. Encoded protein: CASSEGQGFSDTQYF. V and J are TRBV9 and TRBJ2-3; 8 bases match TRBD1. Germline V lookup: CDR1 SGDLS, CDR2 YYNGEE. V lost 3 bases and J lost 6; bases outside the gene matches: 9. The length of the CDR3 is 15 residues.

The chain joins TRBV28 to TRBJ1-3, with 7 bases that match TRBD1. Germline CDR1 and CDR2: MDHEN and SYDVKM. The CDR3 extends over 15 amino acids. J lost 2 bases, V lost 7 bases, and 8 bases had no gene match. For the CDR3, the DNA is TGTGCCAGCAACTTCCGGACAGGAGCTGGAAACACCATATATTTT. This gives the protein CASNFRTGAGNTIYF.

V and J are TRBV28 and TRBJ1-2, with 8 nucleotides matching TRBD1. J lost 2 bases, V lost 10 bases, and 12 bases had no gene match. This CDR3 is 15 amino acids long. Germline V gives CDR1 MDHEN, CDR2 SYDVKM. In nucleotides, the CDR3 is TGTGCCACCCCATTGCGACAGGGGCTAAACTATGGCTACACCTTC. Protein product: CATPLRQGLNYGYTF.

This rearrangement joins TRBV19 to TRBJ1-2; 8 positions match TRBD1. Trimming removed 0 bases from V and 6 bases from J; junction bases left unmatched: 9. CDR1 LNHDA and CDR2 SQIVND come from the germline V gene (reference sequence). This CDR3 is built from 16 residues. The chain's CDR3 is CASSIDQFDRGNGYTF. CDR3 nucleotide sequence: TGTGCCAGTAGTATAGATCAATTCGACAGGGGTAATGGCTACACCTTC. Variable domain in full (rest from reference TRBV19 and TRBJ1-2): DGGITQSPKYLFRKEGQNVTLSCEQNLNHDAMYWYRQDPGQGLRLIYYSQIVNDFQKGDIAEGYSVSREKKESFPLTVTSAQKNPTAFYLCASSIDQFDRGNGYTFGSGTRLTVV.

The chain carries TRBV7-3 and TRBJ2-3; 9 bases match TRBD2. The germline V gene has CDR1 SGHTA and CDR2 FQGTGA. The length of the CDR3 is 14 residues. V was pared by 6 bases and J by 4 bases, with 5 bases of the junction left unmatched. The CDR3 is CASSSGRWADTQYF. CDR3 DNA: TGTGCCAGCAGTAGCGGGAGATGGGCAGATACGCAGTATTTT. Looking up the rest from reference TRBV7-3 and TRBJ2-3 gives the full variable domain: GAGVSQTPSNKVTEKGKYVELRCDPISGHTALYWYRQSLGQGPEFLIYFQGTGAADDSGLPNDRFFAVRPEGSVSTLKIQRTERGDSAVYLCASSSGRWADTQYFGPGTRLTVL.